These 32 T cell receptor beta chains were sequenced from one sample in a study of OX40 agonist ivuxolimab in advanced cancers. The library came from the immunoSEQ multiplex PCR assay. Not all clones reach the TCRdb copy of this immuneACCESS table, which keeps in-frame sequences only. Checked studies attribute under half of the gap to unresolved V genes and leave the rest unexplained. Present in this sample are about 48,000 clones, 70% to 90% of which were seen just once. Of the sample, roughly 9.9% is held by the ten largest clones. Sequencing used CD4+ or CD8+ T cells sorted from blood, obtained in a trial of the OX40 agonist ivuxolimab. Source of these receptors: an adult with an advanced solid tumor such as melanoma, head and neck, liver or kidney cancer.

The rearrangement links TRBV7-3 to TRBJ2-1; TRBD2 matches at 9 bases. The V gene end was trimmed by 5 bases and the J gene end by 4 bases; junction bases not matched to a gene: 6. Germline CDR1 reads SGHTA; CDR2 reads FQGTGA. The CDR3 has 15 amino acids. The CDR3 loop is CASSPTSGPYNEQFF. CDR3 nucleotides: TGTGCCAGCAGCCCTACTAGCGGGCCTTACAATGAGCAGTTCTTC. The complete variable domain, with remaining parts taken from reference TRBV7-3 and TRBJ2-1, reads GAGVSQTPSNKVTEKGKYVELRCDPISGHTALYWYRQSLGQGPEFLIYFQGTGAADDSGLPNDRFFAVRPEGSVSTLKIQRTERGDSAVYLCASSPTSGPYNEQFFGPGTRLTVL.

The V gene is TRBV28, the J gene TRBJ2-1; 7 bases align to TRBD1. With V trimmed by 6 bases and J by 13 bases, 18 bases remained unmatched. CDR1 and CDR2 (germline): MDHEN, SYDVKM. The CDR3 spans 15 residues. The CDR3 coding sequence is TGTGCCAGCAGGTTTAGAGGGGGCCCCGGGCGTGAACAGTTCTTC. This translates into CASRFRGGPGREQFF.

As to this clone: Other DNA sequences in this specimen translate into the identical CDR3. Written as DNA, the CDR3 is TGTGCCAGCTCACCCCAAAGGGGCTACGAGCAGTACTTC. This translates into CASSPQRGYEQYF. The chain recombines TRBV18 with TRBJ2-7; tentatively, D is TRBD1 (5 bases). Germline values: CDR1 KGHSH, CDR2 LQKENI. CDR3 length: 13 residues. Deletions cut 3 bases from V and 3 bases from J, with 9 bases between.

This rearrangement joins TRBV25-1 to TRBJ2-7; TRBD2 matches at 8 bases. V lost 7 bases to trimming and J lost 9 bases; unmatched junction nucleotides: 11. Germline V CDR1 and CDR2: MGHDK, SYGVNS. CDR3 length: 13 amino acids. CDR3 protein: CASTPRGGNGQYF. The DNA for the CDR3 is TGTGCCAGCACTCCTCGGGGGGGGAACGGGCAGTACTTC.

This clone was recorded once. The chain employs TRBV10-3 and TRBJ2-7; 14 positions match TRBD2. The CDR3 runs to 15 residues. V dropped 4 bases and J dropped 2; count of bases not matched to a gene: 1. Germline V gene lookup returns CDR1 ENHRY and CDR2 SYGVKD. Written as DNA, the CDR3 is TGTGCCATCAGTGCGACTAGCGGGAGGGCCTACGAGCAGTACTTC. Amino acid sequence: CAISATSGRAYEQYF.

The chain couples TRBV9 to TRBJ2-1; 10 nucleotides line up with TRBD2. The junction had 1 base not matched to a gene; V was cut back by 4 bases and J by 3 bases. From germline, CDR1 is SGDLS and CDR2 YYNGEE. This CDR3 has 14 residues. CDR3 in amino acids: CASSQREGYNEQFF. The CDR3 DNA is TGTGCCAGCAGCCAGCGGGAGGGCTACAATGAGCAGTTCTTC. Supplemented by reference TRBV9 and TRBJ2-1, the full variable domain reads DSGVTQTPKHLITATGQRVTLRCSPRSGDLSVYWYQQSLDQGLQFLIQYYNGEERAKGNILERFSAQQFPDLHSELNLSSLELGDSALYFCASSQREGYNEQFFGPGTRLTVL.

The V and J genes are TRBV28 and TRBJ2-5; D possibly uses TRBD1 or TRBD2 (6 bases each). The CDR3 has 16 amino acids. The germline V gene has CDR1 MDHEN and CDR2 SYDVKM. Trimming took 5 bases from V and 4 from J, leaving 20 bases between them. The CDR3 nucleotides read TGTGCCAGCAGTAGGGGGAGGTCTCGTAGTGTAGAGACCCAGTACTTC. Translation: CASSRGRSRSVETQYF.

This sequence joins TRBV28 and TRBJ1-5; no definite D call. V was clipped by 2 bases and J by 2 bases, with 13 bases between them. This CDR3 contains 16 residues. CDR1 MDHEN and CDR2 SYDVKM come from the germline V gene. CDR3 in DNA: TGTGCCAGCAGTTTAGGCAGCTCCCTCGGCAATCAGCCCCAGCATTTT. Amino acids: CASSLGSSLGNQPQHF.

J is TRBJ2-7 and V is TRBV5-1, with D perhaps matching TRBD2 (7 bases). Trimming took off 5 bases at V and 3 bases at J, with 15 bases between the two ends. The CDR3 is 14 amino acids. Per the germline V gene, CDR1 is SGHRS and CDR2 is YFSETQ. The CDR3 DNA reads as TGCGCCAGCAGTACGGGGGGCGCGGGCTACGAGCAGTACTTC. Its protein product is CASSTGGAGYEQYF.

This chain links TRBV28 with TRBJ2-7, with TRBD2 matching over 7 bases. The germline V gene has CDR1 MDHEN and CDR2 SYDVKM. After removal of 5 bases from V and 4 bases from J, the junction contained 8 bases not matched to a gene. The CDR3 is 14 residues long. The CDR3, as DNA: TGTGCCAGCAGTGACAGCGGGGCCTTTTACGAGCAGTACTTC. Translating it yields CASSDSGAFYEQYF. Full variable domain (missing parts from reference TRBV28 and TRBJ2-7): DVKVTQSSRYLVKRTGEKVFLECVQDMDHENMFWYRQDPGLGLRLIYFSYDVKMKEKGDIPEGYSVSREKKERFSLILESASTNQTSMYLCASSDSGAFYEQYFGPGTRLTVT.

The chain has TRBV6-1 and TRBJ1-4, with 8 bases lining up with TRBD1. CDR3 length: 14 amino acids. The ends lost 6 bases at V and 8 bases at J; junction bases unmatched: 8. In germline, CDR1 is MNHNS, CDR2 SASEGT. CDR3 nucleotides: TGTGCCAGCAGGACAGGGGACAGCAGCGAAAAACTGTTTTTT. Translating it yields CASRTGDSSEKLFF.

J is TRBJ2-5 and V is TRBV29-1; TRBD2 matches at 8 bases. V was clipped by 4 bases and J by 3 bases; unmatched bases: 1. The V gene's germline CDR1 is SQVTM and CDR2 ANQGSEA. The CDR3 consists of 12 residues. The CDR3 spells CSVAAGEETQYF. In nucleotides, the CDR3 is TGCAGCGTTGCAGCGGGAGAAGAGACCCAGTACTTC.

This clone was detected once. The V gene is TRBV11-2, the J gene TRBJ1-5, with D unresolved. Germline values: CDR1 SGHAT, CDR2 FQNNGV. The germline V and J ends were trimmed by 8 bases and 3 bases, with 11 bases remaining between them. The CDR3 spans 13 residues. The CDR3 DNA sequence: TGTGCCAGCCGAGGGCCGATCAATCAGCCCCAGCATTTT. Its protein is CASRGPINQPQHF.

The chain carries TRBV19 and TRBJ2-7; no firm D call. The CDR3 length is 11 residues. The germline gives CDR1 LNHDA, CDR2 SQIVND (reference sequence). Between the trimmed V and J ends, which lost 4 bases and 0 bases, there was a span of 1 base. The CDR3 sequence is CASSNSYEQYF. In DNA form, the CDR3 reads TGTGCCAGTAGTAACTCCTACGAGCAGTACTTC.

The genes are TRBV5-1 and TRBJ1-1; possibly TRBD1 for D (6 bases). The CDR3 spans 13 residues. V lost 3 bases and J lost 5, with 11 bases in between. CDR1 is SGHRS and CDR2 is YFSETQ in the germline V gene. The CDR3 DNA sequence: TGCGCCAGCAGCTCGTCACAGGGAACTGAAGCTTTCTTT. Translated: CASSSSQGTEAFF. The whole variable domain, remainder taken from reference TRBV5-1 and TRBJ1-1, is KAGVTQTPRYLIKTRGQQVTLSCSPISGHRSVSWYQQTPGQGLQFLFEYFSETQRNKGNFPGRFSGRQFSNSRSEMNVSTLELGDSALYLCASSSSQGTEAFFGQGTRLTVV.

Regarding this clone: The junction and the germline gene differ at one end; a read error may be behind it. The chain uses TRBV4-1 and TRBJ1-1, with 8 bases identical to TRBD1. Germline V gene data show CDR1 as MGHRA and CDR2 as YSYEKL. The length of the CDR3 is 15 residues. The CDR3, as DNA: TGCGCCAGCAGCCCGGGACAGGCAGCGAACGCTGAAGCTTTCTTT. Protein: CASSPGQAANAEAFF.

As DNA, the CDR3 is TGTGCCAGCTCACCACCCGCGTACCAAGAGACCCAGTACTTC. As protein: CASSPPAYQETQYF. The V call is TRBV18, the J call TRBJ2-5; D is undetermined. The CDR3 loop spans 14 amino acids. Germline CDR1 KGHSH, CDR2 LQKENI. V lost 0 bases and J lost 0, with 5 bases in between.

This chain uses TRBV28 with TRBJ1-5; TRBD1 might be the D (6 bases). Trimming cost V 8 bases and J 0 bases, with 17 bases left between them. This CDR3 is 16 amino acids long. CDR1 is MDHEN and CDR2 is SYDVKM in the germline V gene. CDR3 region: CASRGAGTNSNQPQHF. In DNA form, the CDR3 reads TGTGCCAGCCGGGGGGCGGGTACCAATAGCAATCAGCCCCAGCATTTT. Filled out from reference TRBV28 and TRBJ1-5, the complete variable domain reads DVKVTQSSRYLVKRTGEKVFLECVQDMDHENMFWYRQDPGLGLRLIYFSYDVKMKEKGDIPEGYSVSREKKERFSLILESASTNQTSMYLCASRGAGTNSNQPQHFGDGTRLSIL.

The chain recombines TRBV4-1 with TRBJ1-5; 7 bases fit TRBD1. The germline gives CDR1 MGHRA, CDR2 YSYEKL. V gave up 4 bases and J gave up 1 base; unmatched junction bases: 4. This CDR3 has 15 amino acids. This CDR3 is CASSLDRESNQPQHF. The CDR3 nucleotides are TGCGCCAGCAGCCTCGACAGGGAGAGCAATCAGCCCCAGCATTTT.

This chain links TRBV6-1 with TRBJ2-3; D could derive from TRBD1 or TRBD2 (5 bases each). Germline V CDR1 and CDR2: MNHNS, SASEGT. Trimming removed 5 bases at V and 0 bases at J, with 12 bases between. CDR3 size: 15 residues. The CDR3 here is CASSPEGSSTDTQYF. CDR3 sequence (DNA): TGTGCCAGCAGTCCCGAGGGGTCCAGCACAGATACGCAGTATTTT.

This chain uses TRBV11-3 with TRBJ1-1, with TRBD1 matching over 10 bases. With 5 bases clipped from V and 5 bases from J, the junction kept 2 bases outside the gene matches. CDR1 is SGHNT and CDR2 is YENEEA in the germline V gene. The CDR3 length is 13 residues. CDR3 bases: TGTGCCAGCAGCCAGGGACAGGGGACTGAAGCTTTCTTT. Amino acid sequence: CASSQGQGTEAFF.

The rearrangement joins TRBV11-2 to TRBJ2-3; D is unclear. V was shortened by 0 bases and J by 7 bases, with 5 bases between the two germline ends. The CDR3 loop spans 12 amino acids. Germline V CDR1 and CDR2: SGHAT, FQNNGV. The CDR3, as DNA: TGTGCCAGCAGCTTAGACCAGTATACGCAGTATTTT. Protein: CASSLDQYTQYF.

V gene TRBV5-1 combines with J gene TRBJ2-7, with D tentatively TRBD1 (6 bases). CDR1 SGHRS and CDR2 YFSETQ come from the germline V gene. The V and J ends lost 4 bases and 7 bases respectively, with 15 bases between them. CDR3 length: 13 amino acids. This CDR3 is CASSRDTIGEQYF. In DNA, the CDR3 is TGCGCCAGCAGCCGGGACACCATAGGGGAGCAGTACTTC.

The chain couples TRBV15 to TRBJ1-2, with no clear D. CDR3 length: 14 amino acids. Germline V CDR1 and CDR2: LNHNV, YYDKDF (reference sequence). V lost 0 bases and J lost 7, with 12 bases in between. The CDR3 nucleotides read TGTGCCACCAGCAGAGATCTGACAAGATCTGGCTACACCTTC. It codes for CATSRDLTRSGYTF. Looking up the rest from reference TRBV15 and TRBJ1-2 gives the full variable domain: DAMVIQNPRYQVTQFGKPVTLSCSQTLNHNVMYWYQQKSSQAPKLLFHYYDKDFNNEADTPDNFQSRRPNTSFCFLDIRSPGLGDTAMYLCATSRDLTRSGYTFGSGTRLTVV.

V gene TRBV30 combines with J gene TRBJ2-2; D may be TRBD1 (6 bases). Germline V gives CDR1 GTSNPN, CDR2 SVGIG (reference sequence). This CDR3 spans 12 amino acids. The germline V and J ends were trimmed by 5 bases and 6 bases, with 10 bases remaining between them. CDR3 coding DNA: TGTGCCTGGGCAGGGGTTCCCGGGGAGCTGTTTTTT. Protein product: CAWAGVPGELFF.

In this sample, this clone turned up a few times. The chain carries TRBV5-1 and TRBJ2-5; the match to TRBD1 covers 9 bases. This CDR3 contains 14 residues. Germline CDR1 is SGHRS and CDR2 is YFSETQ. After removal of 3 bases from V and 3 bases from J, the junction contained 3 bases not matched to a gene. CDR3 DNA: TGCGCCAGCAGCTCAGGGACAGGGAAAGAGACCCAGTACTTC. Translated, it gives CASSSGTGKETQYF.

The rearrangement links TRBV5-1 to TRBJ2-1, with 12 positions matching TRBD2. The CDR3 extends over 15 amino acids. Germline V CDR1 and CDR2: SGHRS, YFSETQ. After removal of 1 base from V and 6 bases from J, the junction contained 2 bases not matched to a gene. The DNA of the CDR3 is TGCGCCAGCAGCTTGCCGACTAGCGGGAGCAATGAGCAGTTCTTC. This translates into CASSLPTSGSNEQFF.

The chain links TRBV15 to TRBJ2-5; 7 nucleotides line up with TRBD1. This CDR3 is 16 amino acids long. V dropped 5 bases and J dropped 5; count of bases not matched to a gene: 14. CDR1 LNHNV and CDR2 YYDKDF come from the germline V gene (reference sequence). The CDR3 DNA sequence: TGTGCCACCAGCCCCACTCAACCGGGACAGAGGGAGACCCAGTACTTC. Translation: CATSPTQPGQRETQYF.

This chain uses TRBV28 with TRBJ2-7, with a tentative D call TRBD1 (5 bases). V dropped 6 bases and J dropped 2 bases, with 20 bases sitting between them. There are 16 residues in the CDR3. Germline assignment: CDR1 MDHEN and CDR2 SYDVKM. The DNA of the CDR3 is TGTGCCAGCAGCGAGATTAAGGGGCGCGCCCCCTACGAGCAGTACTTC. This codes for CASSEIKGRAPYEQYF. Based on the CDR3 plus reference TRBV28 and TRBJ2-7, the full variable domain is DVKVTQSSRYLVKRTGEKVFLECVQDMDHENMFWYRQDPGLGLRLIYFSYDVKMKEKGDIPEGYSVSREKKERFSLILESASTNQTSMYLCASSEIKGRAPYEQYFGPGTRLTVT.

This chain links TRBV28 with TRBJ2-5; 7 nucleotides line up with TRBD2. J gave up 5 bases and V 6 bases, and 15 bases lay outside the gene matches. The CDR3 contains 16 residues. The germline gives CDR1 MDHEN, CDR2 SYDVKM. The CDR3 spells CASRGWESGAGETQYF. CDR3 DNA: TGTGCCAGCAGAGGTTGGGAGAGCGGGGCGGGGGAGACCCAGTACTTC.

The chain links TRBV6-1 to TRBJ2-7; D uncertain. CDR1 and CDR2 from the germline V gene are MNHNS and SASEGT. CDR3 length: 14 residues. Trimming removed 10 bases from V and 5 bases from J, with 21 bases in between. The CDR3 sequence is CATRLAASGDEQYF. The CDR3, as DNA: TGTGCCACCCGATTGGCAGCATCTGGGGACGAGCAGTACTTC.

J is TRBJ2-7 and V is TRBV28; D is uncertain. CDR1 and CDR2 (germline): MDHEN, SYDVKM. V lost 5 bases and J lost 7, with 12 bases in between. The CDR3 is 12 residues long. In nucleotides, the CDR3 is TGTGCCAGCAGTCGGGCCTCTAGAGAGCAGTACTTC. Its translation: CASSRASREQYF.